This TCR beta chain was recorded in a study of blood T cells in healthy people across ages. Study-level points and caveats: When set beside aged donors, long-lived donors presented more naive CD4+ cells and higher diversity.

Trimming took 4 bases from V and 0 from J, leaving 17 bases between them. In germline, CDR1 is SGDLS, CDR2 YYNGEE. The CDR3 totals 16 residues. A J-beta primer mix and a sample-barcoded 5' primer were used in a second PCR of about 7 to 12 cycles. Paired-end reads containing CDR3 totaled no fewer than 2.5 million for each sample. One entry per CDR3 protein, called by TCRdb with MiXCR from the 5' RACE reads. This table holds around 970,000 distinct CDR3 sequences, roughly half found once. To note about this clonotype: The antigen is not known.

The donors, aged about 6 to 95, were healthy Caucasians from Russia. The authors drew about 10 milliliters of peripheral blood from each donor. The chain has TRBV9 and TRBJ2-7; a possible D gene is TRBD1 (6 bases). Source material: blood. The sequence derives from an older woman in good health. The CDR3 DNA reads TGTGCCAGCAGCCATTGGGACACCACCTCCTCCTACGAGCAGTACTTC. It yields the protein CASSHWDTTSSYEQYF.